This TCR beta chain was sequenced during a study of patients and donors after allogeneic stem cell transplantation. CDR3 length equals 15 residues. Looked up from germline, CDR1 is SGHDN and CDR2 is FVKESK. The trim removed 2 bases at V and 3 bases at J, leaving 6 bases unmatched. TCRdb used MiXCR to reprocess the RT-PCR reads, holding one entry per CDR3 protein. This sample has approximately 200,000 distinct CDR3 sequences, with 41% found just once. The chain couples TRBV14 to TRBJ1-2; 7 nucleotides line up with TRBD1. Sequencing used blood, either unsorted or a sorted T cell fraction (not recorded which). The clonotype was recovered from a human donor who was either an allogeneic HSCT recipient or a stem cell or donor lymphocyte infusion donor (not recorded which). It is not recorded whose cells these are; they may come from a transplant donor. The CDR3 reads CASSQYRGLDYGYTF. The DNA of the CDR3 is TGTGCCAGCAGCCAATACAGGGGTTTAGACTATGGCTACACCTTC. Variable domain in full (rest from reference TRBV14 and TRBJ1-2): EAGVTQFPSHSVIEKGQTVTLRCDPISGHDNLYWYRRVMGKEIKFLLHFVKESKQDESGMPNNRFLAERTGGTYSTLKVQPAELEDSGVYFCASSQYRGLDYGYTFGSGTRLTVV.